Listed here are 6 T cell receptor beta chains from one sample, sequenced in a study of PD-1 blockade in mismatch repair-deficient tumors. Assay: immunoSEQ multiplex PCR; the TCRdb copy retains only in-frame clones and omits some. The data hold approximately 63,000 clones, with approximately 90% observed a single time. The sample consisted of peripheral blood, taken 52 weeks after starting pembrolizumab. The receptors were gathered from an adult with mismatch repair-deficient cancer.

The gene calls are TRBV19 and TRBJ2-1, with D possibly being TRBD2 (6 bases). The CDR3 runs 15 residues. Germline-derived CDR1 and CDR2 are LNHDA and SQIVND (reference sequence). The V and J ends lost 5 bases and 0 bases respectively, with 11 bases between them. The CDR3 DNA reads TGTGCCAGTAGTGGCCTCGGGAGCTCCTACAATGAGCAGTTCTTC. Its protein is CASSGLGSSYNEQFF.

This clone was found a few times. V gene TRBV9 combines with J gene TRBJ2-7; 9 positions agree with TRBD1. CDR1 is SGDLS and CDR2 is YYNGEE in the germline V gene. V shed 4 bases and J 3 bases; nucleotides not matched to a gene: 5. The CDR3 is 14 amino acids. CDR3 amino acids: CASSLDRGGYEQYF. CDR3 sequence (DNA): TGTGCCAGCAGCCTGGACAGGGGTGGCTACGAGCAGTACTTC.

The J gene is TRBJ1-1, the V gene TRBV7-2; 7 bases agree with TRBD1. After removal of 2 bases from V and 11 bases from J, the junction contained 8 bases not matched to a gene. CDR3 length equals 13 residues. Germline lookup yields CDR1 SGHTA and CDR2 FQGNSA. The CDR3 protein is CASSLRDRDSAFF. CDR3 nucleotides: TGTGCCAGCAGCTTAAGAGACAGGGACTCCGCTTTCTTT.

CDR3 region: CASSQPTSGSPGELFF. The DNA for the CDR3 is TGTGCCAGCAGCCAACCGACTAGCGGGAGCCCCGGGGAGCTGTTTTTT. The V gene is TRBV4-2, the J gene TRBJ2-2; 12 bases are shared with TRBD2. The germline CDR1 and CDR2 sequences are LGHNA and YNFKEQ. With V trimmed by 2 bases and J by 6 bases, 4 bases remained unmatched. This CDR3 comprises 16 residues.

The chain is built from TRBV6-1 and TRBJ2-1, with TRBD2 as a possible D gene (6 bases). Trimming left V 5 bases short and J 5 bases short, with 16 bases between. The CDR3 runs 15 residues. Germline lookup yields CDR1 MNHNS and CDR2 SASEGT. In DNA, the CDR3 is TGTGCCAGCAGTAAAGGGGCGGGACTCAACAATGAGCAGTTCTTC. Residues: CASSKGAGLNNEQFF.

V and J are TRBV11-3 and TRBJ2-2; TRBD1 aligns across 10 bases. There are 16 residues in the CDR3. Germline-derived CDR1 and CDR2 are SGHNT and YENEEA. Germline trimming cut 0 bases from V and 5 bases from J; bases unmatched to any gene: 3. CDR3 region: CASSLEDRGRTGELFF. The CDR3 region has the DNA TGTGCCAGCAGCTTAGAAGACAGGGGGCGGACCGGGGAGCTGTTTTTT.